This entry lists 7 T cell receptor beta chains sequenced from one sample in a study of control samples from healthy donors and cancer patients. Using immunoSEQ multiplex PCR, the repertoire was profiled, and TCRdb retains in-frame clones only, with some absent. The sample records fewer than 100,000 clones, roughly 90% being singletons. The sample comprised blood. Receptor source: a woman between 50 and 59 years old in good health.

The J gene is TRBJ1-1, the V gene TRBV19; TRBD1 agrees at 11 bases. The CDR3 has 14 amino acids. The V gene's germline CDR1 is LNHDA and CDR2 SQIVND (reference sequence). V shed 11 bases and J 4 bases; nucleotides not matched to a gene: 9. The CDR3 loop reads CASQDRGRVTEAFF. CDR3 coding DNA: TGTGCCTCCCAGGACAGGGGGCGCGTCACTGAAGCTTTCTTT. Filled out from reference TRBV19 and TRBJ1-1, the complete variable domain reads DGGITQSPKYLFRKEGQNVTLSCEQNLNHDAMYWYRQDPGQGLRLIYYSQIVNDFQKGDIAEGYSVSREKKESFPLTVTSAQKNPTAFYLCASQDRGRVTEAFFGQGTRLTVV.

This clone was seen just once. The CDR3 region is CASSPGFSNTIYF. CDR3 nucleotide sequence: TGTGCCAGCTCCCCTGGGTTTTCAAACACCATATATTTT. The V gene is TRBV18, the J gene TRBJ1-3; D not certain. Trimming removed 6 bases from V and 6 bases from J, with 12 bases in between. Germline lookup yields CDR1 KGHSH and CDR2 LQKENI. The CDR3 totals 13 residues.

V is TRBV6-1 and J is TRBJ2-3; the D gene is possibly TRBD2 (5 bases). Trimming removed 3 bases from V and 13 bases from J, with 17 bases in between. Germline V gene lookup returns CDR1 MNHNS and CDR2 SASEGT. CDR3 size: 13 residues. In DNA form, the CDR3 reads TGTGCCAGCAGTGAGTCCCGGACTCTCCCTGAGTATTTT. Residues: CASSESRTLPEYF.

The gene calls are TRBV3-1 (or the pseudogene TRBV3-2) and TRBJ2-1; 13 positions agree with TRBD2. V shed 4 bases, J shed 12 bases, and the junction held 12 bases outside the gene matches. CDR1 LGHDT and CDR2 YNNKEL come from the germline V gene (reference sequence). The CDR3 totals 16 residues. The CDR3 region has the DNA TGTGCCAGCAGCCCAAGGACTAGCGGGGGAGCCGTTCGGCAGTTCTTC. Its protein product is CASSPRTSGGAVRQFF.

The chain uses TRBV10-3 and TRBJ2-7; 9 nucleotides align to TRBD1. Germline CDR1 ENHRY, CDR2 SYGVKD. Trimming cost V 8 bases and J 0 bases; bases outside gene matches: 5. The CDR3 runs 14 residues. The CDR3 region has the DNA TGTGCCATCGCCGGGACAGGGAGCTCCTACGAGCAGTACTTC. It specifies CAIAGTGSSYEQYF.

As DNA, the CDR3 is TGTGCCAGCAGTGTTGGGCAAAGTCTCGAAGCTTTCTTT. It specifies CASSVGQSLEAFF. This chain uses TRBV2 with TRBJ1-1; D unclear. Looked up from germline, CDR1 is SNHLY and CDR2 is FYNNEI. Trimming shortened V by 4 bases and J by 8 bases, and 14 bases separated the two germline ends. The CDR3 is 13 residues long.

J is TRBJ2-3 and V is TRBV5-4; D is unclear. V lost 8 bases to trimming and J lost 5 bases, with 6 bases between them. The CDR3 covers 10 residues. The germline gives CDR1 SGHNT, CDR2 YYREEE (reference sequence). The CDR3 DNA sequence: TGTGCCAGTAGAGGAGATACGCAGTATTTT. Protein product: CASRGDTQYF.